One sample yielded the 7 T cell receptor beta chains listed below, sequenced in a study of cytomegalovirus exposure and HLA in healthy donors. Primers for the PCR totalled 60 Vbeta and 13 Jbeta. TCRdb keeps only in-frame clones here, not all; method: immunoSEQ multiplex PCR. The table lists about 140,000 clones, about 84% of them singletons, with less than 3% in the top ten. Sequencing was carried out using PBMCs. The source of these receptors is a man aged 50 to 59 in good health and CMV-seronegative.

The V gene is TRBV18, the J gene TRBJ1-2; D perhaps matches TRBD1 (5 bases). Trimming stripped 2 bases from V and 0 bases from J, with 13 bases between. CDR1 is KGHSH, CDR2 LQKENI, per germline. The CDR3 length is 16 residues. The DNA of the CDR3 is TGTGCCAGCTCACCATACACAGGATTAGCTAACTATGGCTACACCTTC. It specifies CASSPYTGLANYGYTF.

This clone has only a few counts. The chain couples TRBV5-5 to TRBJ1-1; D is unresolved. Germline V gene sequence: CDR1 SGHKS, CDR2 YYEKEE (reference sequence). The CDR3 is made up of 13 amino acids. V shed 1 base and J shed 4 bases, with 8 bases lying between them. The CDR3 DNA is TGTGCCAGCAGCTTGTCGCTGAGCACTGAAGCTTTCTTT. It yields the protein CASSLSLSTEAFF.

The V and J genes are TRBV10-2 and TRBJ2-5; 10 positions agree with TRBD2. Germline V gene sequence: CDR1 WSHSY, CDR2 SAAADI. This CDR3 region has 13 residues. Losses at the gene ends were 4 bases for V and 7 bases for J; bases not matched to a gene: 3. CDR3 DNA sequence: TGCGCCAGCAGTGGGGCTAGCGGGGGGACCCAGTACTTC. It codes for CASSGASGGTQYF.

The rearrangement links TRBV4-1 to TRBJ1-3; no clear D gene. Germline CDR1 MGHRA, CDR2 YSYEKL. V lost 0 bases to trimming and J lost 0 bases, with 6 bases between them. CDR3 length equals 15 residues. The CDR3 spells CASSQDPVSGNTIYF. DNA of the CDR3: TGCGCCAGCAGCCAAGATCCGGTCTCTGGAAACACCATATATTTT.

The chain is built from TRBV27 and TRBJ1-5; TRBD1 might be the D (6 bases). This CDR3 is 19 amino acids long. Germline V CDR1 and CDR2: MNHEY, SMNVEV (reference sequence). V was trimmed by 0 bases and J by 5 bases, leaving 23 bases between them. This chain's CDR3 is CASSLSGYGYRAGDQPQHF. DNA of the CDR3: TGTGCCAGCAGTTTATCAGGGTACGGCTACAGGGCAGGGGATCAGCCCCAGCATTTT.

The chain uses TRBV6-5 and TRBJ1-6; D gene uncertain. Germline loops: CDR1 MNHEY, CDR2 SVGAGI. The CDR3 length is 11 residues. The ends were cut back, 6 bases at V and 6 bases at J, with 3 bases in the middle. This chain's CDR3 is CASRANSPLHF. The CDR3 region has the DNA TGTGCCAGCAGGGCTAATTCACCCCTCCACTTT.

The rearrangement joins TRBV28 to TRBJ1-1; D is uncertain. Trimming stripped 6 bases from V and 7 bases from J, with 15 bases between. This CDR3 region has 13 residues. Germline-derived CDR1 and CDR2 are MDHEN and SYDVKM. CDR3 coding DNA: TGTGCCAGCAGACAGCCGGTCATCGGTGAAGCTTTCTTT. Residues: CASRQPVIGEAFF.